This T cell receptor (beta chain) was identified during a study of T-cell reconstitution after alpha-beta-depleted transplantation in children. At least ten counts were recorded for this clonotype. CDR3 length: 13 residues. J was trimmed by 4 bases and V by 6 bases; bases with no gene match: 3. As it was prepared, the TCRbeta library received unique molecular identifiers. TCRdb re-called the PCR reads with MiXCR, one entry per CDR3 protein. The repertoire consists of about 610,000 distinct CDR3 sequences, with about 10% occurring once and the leading ten covering roughly 4%. The rearrangement uses TRBV12-3 or TRBV12-4 and TRBJ2-5, with 9 bases identical to TRBD1. Sequencing used PBMCs from the stem cell graft donor, obtained from the stem cell graft. The clonotype was recovered from a human donor who donated a stem cell graft to a child with acute myeloid leukemia. This CDR3 is CASRRTGVETQYF. The CDR3 DNA sequence: TGTGCCAGCAGACGGACAGGGGTAGAGACCCAGTACTTC.